This T cell receptor (beta chain) was profiled in a study of OX40 agonist ivuxolimab in advanced cancers. With autoimmune disease history or systemic immunosuppression, patients were excluded. Only in-frame clones appear in the TCRdb table, and some are missing; sequencing was by immunoSEQ multiplex PCR. The sample holds about 12,000 clones, roughly 81% seen once. As for this clone: Its specificity is unknown.

Study-level results: The authors did not determine the antigen specificity of the expanded peripheral T cells.

Sequencing used CD4+ or CD8+ T cells sorted from blood, obtained in a trial of the OX40 agonist ivuxolimab. This TCR was recovered from an adult with an advanced solid tumor such as melanoma, head and neck, liver or kidney cancer.

For the CDR3, the DNA is TGTGCCAGCAGCGTAAACACCGGGGAGCTGTTTTTT. It codes for CASSVNTGELFF. The chain recombines TRBV9 with TRBJ2-2; unclear D gene. Germline CDR1 is SGDLS and CDR2 is YYNGEE. This CDR3 has 12 residues. Trimming stripped 1 base from V and 2 bases from J, with 0 bases between.